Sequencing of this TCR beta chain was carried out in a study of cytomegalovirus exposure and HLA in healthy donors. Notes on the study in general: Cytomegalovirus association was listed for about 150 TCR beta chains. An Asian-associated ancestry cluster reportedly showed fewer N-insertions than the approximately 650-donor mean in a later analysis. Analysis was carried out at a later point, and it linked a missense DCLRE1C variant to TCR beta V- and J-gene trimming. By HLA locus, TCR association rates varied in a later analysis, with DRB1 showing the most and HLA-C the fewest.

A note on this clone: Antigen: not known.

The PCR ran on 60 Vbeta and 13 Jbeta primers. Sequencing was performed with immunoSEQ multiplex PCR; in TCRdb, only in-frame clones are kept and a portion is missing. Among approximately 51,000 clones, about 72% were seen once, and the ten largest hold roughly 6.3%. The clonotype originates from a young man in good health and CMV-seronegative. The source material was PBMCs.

CDR3 protein: CAISESGRGVGFQGTQYF. DNA for the CDR3: TGTGCCATCAGTGAGTCCGGCAGGGGAGTGGGTTTCCAGGGGACCCAGTACTTC. This rearrangement joins TRBV10-3 to TRBJ2-5, with D perhaps matching TRBD1 (6 bases). CDR3 length: 18 residues. Germline V CDR1 and CDR2: ENHRY, SYGVKD. Trimming left V 0 bases short and J 7 bases short, with 24 bases between.